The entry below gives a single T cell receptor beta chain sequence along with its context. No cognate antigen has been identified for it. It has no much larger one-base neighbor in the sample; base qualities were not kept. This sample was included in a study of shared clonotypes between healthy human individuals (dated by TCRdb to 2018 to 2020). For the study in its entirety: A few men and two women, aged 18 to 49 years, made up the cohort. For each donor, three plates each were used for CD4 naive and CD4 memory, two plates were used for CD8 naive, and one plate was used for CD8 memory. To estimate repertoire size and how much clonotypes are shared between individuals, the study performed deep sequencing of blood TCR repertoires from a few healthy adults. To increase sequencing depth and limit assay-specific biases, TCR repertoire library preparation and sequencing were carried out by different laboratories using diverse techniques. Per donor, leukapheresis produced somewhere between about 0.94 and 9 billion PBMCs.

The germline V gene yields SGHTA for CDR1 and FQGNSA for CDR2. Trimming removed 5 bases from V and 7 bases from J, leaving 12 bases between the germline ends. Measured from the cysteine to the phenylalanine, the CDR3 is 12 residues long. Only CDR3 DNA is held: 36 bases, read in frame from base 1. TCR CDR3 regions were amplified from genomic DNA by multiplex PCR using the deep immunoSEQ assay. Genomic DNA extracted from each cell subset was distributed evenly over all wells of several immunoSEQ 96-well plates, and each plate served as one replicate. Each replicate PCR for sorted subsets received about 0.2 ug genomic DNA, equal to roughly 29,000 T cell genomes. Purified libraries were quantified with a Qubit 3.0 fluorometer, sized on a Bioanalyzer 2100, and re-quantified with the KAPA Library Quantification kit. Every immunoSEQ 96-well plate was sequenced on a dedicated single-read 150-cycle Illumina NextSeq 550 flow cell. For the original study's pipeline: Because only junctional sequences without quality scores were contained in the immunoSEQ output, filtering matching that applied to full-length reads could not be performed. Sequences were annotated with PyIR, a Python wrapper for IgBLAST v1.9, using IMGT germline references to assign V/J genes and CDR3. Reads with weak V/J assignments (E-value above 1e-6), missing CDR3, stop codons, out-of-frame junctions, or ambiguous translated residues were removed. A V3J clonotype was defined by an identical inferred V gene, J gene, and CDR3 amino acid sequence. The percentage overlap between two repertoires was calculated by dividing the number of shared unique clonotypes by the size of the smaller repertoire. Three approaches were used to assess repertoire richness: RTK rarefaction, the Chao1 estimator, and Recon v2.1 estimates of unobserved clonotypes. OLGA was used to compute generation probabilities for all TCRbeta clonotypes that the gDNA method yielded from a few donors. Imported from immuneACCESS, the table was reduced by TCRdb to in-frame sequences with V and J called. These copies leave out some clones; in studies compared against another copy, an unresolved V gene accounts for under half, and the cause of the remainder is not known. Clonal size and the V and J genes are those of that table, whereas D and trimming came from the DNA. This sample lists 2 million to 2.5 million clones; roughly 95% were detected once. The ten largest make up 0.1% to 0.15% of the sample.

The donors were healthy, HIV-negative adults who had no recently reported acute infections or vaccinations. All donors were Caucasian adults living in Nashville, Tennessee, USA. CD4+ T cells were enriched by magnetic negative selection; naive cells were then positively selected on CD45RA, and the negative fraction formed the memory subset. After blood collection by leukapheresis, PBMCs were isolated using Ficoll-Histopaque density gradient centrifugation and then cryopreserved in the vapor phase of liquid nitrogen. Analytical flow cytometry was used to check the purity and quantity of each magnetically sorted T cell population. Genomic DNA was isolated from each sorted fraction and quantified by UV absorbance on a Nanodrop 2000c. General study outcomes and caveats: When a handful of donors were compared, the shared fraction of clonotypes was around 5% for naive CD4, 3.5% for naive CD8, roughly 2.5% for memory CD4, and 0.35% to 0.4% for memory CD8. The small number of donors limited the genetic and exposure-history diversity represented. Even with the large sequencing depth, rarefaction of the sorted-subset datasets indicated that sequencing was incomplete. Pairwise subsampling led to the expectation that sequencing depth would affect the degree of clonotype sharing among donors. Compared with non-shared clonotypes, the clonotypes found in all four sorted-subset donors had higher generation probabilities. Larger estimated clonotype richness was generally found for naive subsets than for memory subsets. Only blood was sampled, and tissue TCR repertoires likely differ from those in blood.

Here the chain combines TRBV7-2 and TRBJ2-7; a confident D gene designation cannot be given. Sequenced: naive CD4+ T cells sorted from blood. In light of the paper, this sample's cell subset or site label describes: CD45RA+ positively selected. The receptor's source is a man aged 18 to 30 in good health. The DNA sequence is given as TGTGCCAGCAGCCTCGGACCGCGGGAGCAGTACTTC. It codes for CASSLGPREQYF.